A selection of T cell receptor beta chains follows, all from one sample in a study of blood T cells in healthy people across ages. TCRdb itself ran the 5' RACE reads through MiXCR, one entry per CDR3 protein. The table lists about 680,000 distinct CDR3 sequences, 45% to 50% of them singletons, with roughly 34% in the top ten. The sequenced sample consisted of blood. The receptors stem from a woman aged 60-75 years in good health. CDR3s include the opening cysteine and the closing phenylalanine or tryptophan. D genes are given only for firm matches. Not every row has a clone size; where given, it reads once, few, many or a size class.

clone size: .
J gene: TRBJ2-7
D gene: TRBD1
V gene: TRBV7-2
CDR3 protein: CASSLGGTGLTYEQYF

clone size: .
J gene: TRBJ2-1
D gene: TRBD1
V gene: TRBV29-1
CDR3 protein: CSVGPGTGGYEQFF

clone size: .
J gene: TRBJ2-7
D gene: .
V gene: TRBV5-1
CDR3 protein: CASSPVGVTRTYEQYF

clone size: .
J gene: TRBJ2-7
D gene: .
V gene: TRBV20-1
CDR3 protein: CSARGGNFDYEQYF

clone size: .
J gene: TRBJ1-1
D gene: TRBD1
V gene: TRBV10-3
CDR3 protein: CAISEPGQDTEAFF

clone size: .
J gene: TRBJ1-4
D gene: TRBD1
V gene: TRBV12-3/TRBV12-4
CDR3 protein: CASTPNRGRGPNEKLFF

clone size: many
J gene: TRBJ1-4
D gene: .
V gene: TRBV7-9
CDR3 protein: CASSLVWGADNEKLFF

clone size: few
J gene: TRBJ1-2
D gene: .
V gene: TRBV7-2
CDR3 protein: CASSPQAIYGGAGYTF

clone size: .
J gene: TRBJ2-6
D gene: .
V gene: TRBV4-2
CDR3 protein: CASSIAEGISGANVLTF

clone size: .
J gene: TRBJ1-5
D gene: TRBD1
V gene: TRBV12-3/TRBV12-4
CDR3 protein: CASSLDGRGDQPQHF

clone size: .
J gene: TRBJ2-7
D gene: .
V gene: TRBV7-3
CDR3 protein: CASSPDTFSYEQYF

clone size: .
J gene: TRBJ2-5
D gene: .
V gene: TRBV3-1
CDR3 protein: CASSQAGEQYF

clone size: .
J gene: TRBJ2-1
D gene: TRBD2
V gene: TRBV18
CDR3 protein: CASSPGLAGVRLYNEQFF

clone size: .
J gene: TRBJ2-5
D gene: TRBD2
V gene: TRBV27
CDR3 protein: CASSSLLTSGKETQYF

clone size: .
J gene: TRBJ2-7
D gene: TRBD2
V gene: TRBV12-3/TRBV12-4
CDR3 protein: CASSVAGQAYEQYF

clone size: .
J gene: TRBJ1-5
D gene: .
V gene: TRBV2
CDR3 protein: CASTEGGFYSDQPQHF

clone size: few
J gene: TRBJ2-5
D gene: TRBD1
V gene: TRBV3-1
CDR3 protein: CASTSRGQLYF

clone size: few
J gene: TRBJ1-1
D gene: TRBD1
V gene: TRBV12-3/TRBV12-4
CDR3 protein: CASRLQGASEAFF

clone size: .
J gene: TRBJ1-2
D gene: .
V gene: TRBV7-2
CDR3 protein: CASSQRPSGYTF

clone size: .
J gene: TRBJ1-2
D gene: TRBD1
V gene: TRBV7-2
CDR3 protein: CASSWDRGTYGYTF

clone size: once
J gene: TRBJ2-1
D gene: .
V gene: TRBV18
CDR3 protein: CASSPTAGGGNEQFF

clone size: .
J gene: TRBJ2-7
D gene: TRBD2
V gene: TRBV7-2
CDR3 protein: CVSRQPPPTSGPTYEQYF

clone size: .
J gene: TRBJ2-1
D gene: .
V gene: TRBV20-1
CDR3 protein: CSAKRDYNEQFF

clone size: .
J gene: TRBJ1-6
D gene: TRBD1
V gene: TRBV7-9
CDR3 protein: CASSLGQGRGNSPLHF

clone size: .
J gene: TRBJ2-7
D gene: TRBD2
V gene: TRBV10-3
CDR3 protein: CAIKASGNSYEQYF

clone size: .
J gene: TRBJ1-2
D gene: .
V gene: TRBV4-1
CDR3 protein: CASSQDQADYGYTF

clone size: .
J gene: TRBJ2-7
D gene: TRBD2
V gene: TRBV5-3
CDR3 protein: CARSQPSGSYEQYF

clone size: .
J gene: TRBJ2-1
D gene: .
V gene: TRBV7-9
CDR3 protein: CASSFMPTPGGFF

clone size: .
J gene: TRBJ2-7
D gene: TRBD1
V gene: TRBV18
CDR3 protein: CASSPPGQGNGLQYF

clone size: .
J gene: TRBJ1-4
D gene: .
V gene: TRBV6-5
CDR3 protein: CASSYRSREKLFF

clone size: few
J gene: .
D gene: .
V gene: TRBV15
CDR3 protein: CATSKLEGRQTQYF

clone size: .
J gene: .
D gene: .
V gene: TRBV5-1
CDR3 protein: CASSLAQSVYEQYF

clone size: few
J gene: TRBJ2-1
D gene: TRBD2
V gene: TRBV20-1
CDR3 protein: CSARDSTSGSGEQFF